This TCR beta chain was identified during a study of Ad26.COV2.S vaccination and SARS-CoV-2 variants. As to treatment: roughly 18 received Ad26.COV2.S at low or high dose, single or two shots; 5 received placebo; per-sample allocation not given. The investigators took samples on day 63 after the first vaccine or placebo injection. This vaccine is an Ad26 vector that expresses the Wuhan-strain SARS-CoV-2 spike. V lost 2 bases to trimming and J lost 4 bases; unmatched junction nucleotides: 7. Germline loops: CDR1 KGHSH, CDR2 LQKENI. The CDR3 runs 15 residues. Clones were sequenced by immunoSEQ multiplex PCR, and TCRdb holds only the in-frame ones, with some missing. Among 450,000 to 550,000 clones listed, roughly nine tenths were seen once.

The genes are TRBV18 and TRBJ1-2, with 7 bases fitting TRBD1. The material was peripheral blood, obtained in a trial of Ad26.COV2.S vaccine versus placebo. The TCR originated in a person between 18 and 60 years old who received the Ad26.COV2.S COVID-19 vaccine or a placebo. Here the CDR3 reads CASSPVGQAAYGYTF. Here the CDR3 DNA reads TGTGCCAGCTCACCAGTTGGACAGGCGGCCTATGGCTACACCTTC.